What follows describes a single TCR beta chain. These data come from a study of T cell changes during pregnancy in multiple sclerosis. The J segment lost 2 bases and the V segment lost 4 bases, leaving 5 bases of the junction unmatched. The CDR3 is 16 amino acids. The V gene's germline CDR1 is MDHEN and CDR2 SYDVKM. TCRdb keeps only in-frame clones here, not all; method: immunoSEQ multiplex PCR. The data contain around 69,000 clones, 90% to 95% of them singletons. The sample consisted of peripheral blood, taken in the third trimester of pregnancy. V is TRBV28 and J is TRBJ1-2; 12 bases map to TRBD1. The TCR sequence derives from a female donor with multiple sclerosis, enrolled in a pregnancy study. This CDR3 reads CASSSAGTGGNYGYTF. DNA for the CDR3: TGTGCCAGCAGTTCGGCCGGGACAGGGGGCAACTATGGCTACACCTTC.